One T cell receptor (beta chain) is described in this entry. Its matching antigen is unknown. Cultured CD4+ T cell DNA was sequenced using the Oncomine TCR Beta short-read assay. Genomic DNA extraction was carried out from cultured CD4+ T cells. MiXCR, applied by TCRdb to the PCR reads, yields one record per CDR3 protein. The sample lists some 14,000 distinct CDR3 sequences; roughly 57% were seen once. This sample is part of a study of vaccination and CD4 T cells after COVID-19. CDR1 is MNHNS and CDR2 is SASEGT in the germline V gene. The CDR3 loop spans 17 amino acids. V shed 5 bases, J shed 8 bases, and the junction held 17 bases outside the gene matches. Treatment defined: roughly 10-day PBMC culture with coronavirus spike peptide pools or control peptides (ViraFEST assay).

The V gene is TRBV6-1, the J gene TRBJ2-1; 8 positions match TRBD2. This clonotype originated in a human donor who had recovered from COVID-19. Input material: CD4+ T cells from blood, cultured in vitro. This chain's CDR3 is CASSPSWSGGVSDEQFF. In nucleotides, the CDR3 is TGTGCCAGCAGTCCCAGCTGGAGCGGGGGAGTCTCGGATGAGCAGTTCTTC.